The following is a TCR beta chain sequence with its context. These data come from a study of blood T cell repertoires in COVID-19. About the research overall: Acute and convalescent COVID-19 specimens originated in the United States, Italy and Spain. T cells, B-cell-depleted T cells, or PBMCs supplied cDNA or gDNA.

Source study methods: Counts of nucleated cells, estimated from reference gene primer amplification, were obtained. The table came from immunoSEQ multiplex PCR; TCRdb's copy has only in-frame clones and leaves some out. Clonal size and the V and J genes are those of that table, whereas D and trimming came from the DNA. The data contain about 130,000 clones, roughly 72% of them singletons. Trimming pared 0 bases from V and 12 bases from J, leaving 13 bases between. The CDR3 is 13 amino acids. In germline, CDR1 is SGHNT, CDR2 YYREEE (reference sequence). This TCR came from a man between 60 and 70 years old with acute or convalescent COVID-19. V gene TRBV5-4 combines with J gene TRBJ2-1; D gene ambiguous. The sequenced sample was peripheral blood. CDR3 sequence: CASSLDRQAPQFF. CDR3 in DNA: TGTGCCAGCAGCTTGGACCGTCAAGCCCCGCAGTTCTTC.